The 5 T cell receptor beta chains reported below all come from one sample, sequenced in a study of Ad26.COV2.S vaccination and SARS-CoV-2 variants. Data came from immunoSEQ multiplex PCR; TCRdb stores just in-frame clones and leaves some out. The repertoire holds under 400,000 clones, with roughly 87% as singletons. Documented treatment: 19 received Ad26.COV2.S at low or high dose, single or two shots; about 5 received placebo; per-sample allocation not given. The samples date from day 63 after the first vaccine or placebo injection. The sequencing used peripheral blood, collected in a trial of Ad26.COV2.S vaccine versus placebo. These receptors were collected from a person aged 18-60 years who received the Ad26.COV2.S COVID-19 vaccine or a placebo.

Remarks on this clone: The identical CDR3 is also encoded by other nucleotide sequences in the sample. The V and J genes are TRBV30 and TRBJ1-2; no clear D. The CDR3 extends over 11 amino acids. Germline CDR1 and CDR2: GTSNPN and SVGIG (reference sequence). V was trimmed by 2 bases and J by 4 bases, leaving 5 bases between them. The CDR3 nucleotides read TGTGCCTGGAGTCCGGGCTATGGCTACACCTTC. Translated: CAWSPGYGYTF.

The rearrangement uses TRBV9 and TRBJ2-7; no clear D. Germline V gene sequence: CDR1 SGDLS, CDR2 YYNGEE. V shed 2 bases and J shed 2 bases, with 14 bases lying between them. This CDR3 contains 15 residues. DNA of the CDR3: TGTGCCAGCAGCGTTTCCGGTTCCAGTACCTACGAGCAGTACTTC. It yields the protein CASSVSGSSTYEQYF.

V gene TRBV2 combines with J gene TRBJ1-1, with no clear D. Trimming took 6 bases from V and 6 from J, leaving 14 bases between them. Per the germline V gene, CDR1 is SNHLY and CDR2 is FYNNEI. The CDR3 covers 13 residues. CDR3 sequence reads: CASSATPTAEAFF. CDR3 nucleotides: TGTGCCAGCAGCGCCACTCCGACGGCTGAAGCTTTCTTT.

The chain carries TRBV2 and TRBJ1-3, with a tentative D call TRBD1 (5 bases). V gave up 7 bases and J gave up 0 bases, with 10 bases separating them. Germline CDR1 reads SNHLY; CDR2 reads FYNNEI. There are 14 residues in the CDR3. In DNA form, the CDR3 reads TGTGCCAGCATACAGGAATACTCTGGAAACACCATATATTTT. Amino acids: CASIQEYSGNTIYF.

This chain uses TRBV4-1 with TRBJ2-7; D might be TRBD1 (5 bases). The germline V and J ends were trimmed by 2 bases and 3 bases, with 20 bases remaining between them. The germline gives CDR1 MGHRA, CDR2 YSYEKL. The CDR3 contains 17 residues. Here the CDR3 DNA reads TGCGCCAGCAGCCAAAACGAAGGTCCAGGGCTCTACTACGAGCAGTACTTC. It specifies CASSQNEGPGLYYEQYF.